This is a list of T cell receptor beta chains from one sample in a study of shared clonotypes between healthy human individuals. Produced via immunoSEQ multiplex PCR; TCRdb's table is partial and in-frame only. The sample has about 600,000 clones, about 96% seen once. Sequenced material: naive CD4+ T cells sorted from blood. These receptors were taken from a woman younger than 45 in good health. CDR3s include the opening cysteine and the closing phenylalanine or tryptophan. Each record gives: V gene, CDR3 protein.

>TRBV7-6
CASSPRDGGSPLHF
>TRBV5-1
CASSLMGPNYGYTF
>TRBV28
CASSLRQGSAEAFF
>TRBV20-1
CSAATDFDRLF
>TRBV6-5
CASSREGPQGYTF
>TRBV7-9
CASSFRQGMNTEAFF
>TRBV15
CATAPSGRAPGNEQFF
>TRBV6-1
CASSELGRGAGQPQHF
>TRBV18
CASSPGTPRGNEQFF
>TRBV6-5
CASSYPGGPTYNEQFF
>TRBV9
CASSVGQLTDTQYF
>TRBV7-9
CASSFRAGDPYEQYF
>TRBV19
CASSIRVPYEQYF
>TRBV10-3
CAISESDGNIQYF
>TRBV5-1
CASSSSRVNTEAFF
>TRBV28
CASSLDSYGYTF
>TRBV6-5
CASSYRGREYEQYF
>TRBV9
CASSVGSEREAYEQYF
>TRBV2
CASSEWRDRAYEQYF
>TRBV4-1
CASSQGFLETQYF
>TRBV28
CASLLRGRIDNEQFF
>TRBV19
CASSPGPKKLFF
>TRBV5-1
CASSHLGLAGGDTQYF
>TRBV23-1
CARIGQYF
>TRBV6-6
CASSYTGQDSYNEQFF
>TRBV6-1
CASSETGGSNEKLFF
>TRBV6-5
CASRTGQPSKGQFF
>TRBV5-4
CASSPGQGHNSYEQYF
>TRBV5-1
CASSQTGEETQYF
>TRBV7-8
CASSLWSGAMNTEAFF
>TRBV28
CASKEGGDNEQYF
>TRBV7-6
CASSLDTGTQETQYF
>TRBV10-3
CAISLDREEGYTF
>TRBV27
CASSRTGVPPGGELFF
>TRBV2
CASSRGESFGEAFF
>TRBV10-3
CAISGLSGNTIYF
>TRBV28
CASSLDHYGYTF
>TRBV25-1
CASSDWGQGSNEQFF
>TRBV28
CASSFQGGSYNEQFF
>TRBV5-1
CASRITGNNEKLFF
>TRBV7-9
CASSLQSIDQKEDNEQFF
>TRBV19
CASSTEYRVYSGNTIYF
>TRBV5-6
CASSLIGRGRVGGNDEQFF
>TRBV28
CASSSRRTGDTGELFF
>TRBV30
CAWQEAVSTDTQYF
>TRBV20-1
CSALTLYEQYF
>TRBV28
CASIRSGGENQPQHF
>TRBV15
CATSRPNTGELFF